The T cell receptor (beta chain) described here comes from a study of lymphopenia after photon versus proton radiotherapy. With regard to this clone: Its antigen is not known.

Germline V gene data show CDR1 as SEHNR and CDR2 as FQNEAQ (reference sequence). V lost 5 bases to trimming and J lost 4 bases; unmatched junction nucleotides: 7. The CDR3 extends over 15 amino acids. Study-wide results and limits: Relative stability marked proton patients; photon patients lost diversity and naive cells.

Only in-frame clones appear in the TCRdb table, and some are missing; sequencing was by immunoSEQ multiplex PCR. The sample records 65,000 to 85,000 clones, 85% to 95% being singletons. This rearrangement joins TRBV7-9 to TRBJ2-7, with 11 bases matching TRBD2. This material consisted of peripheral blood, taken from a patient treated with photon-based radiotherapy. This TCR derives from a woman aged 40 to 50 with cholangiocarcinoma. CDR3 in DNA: TGTGCCAGCAGCCCGACTAGCGGGGCCGGTTACGAGCAGTACTTC. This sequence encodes CASSPTSGAGYEQYF.